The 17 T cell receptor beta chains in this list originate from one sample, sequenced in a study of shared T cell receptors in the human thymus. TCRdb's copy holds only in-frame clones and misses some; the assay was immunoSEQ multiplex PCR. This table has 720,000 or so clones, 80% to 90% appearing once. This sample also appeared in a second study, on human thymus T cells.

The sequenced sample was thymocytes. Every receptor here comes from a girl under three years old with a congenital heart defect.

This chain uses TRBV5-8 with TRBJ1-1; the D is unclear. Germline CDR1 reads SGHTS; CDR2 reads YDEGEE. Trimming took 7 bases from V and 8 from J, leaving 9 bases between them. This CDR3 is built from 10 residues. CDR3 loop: CASPGGEAFF. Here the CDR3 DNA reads TGTGCCAGCCCCGGCGGCGAAGCTTTCTTT.

The CDR3 nucleotides are TGTGCCAGTAGCGCTGGGGATGGACAGAGGAACTATGGCTACACCTTC. Its protein is CASSAGDGQRNYGYTF. The chain couples TRBV19 to TRBJ1-2; the D gene is possibly TRBD1 (6 bases). The CDR3 is 16 residues long. Germline CDR1 reads LNHDA; CDR2 reads SQIVND (reference sequence). The V and J ends lost 6 bases and 2 bases respectively, with 19 bases between them.

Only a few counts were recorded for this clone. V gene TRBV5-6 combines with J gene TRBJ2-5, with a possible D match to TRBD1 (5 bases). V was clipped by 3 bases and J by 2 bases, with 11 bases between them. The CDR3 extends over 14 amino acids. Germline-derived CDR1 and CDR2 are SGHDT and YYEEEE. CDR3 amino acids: CASSSTDGQETQYF. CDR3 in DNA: TGTGCCAGCAGCTCGACAGATGGGCAAGAGACCCAGTACTTC.

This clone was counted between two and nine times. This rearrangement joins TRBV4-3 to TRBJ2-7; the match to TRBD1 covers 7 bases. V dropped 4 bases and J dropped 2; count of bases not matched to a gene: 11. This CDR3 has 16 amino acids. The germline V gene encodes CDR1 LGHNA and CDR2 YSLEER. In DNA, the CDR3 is TGCGCCAGCAGCCCGCGGCTACGGGACAGAGCCTACGAGCAGTACTTC. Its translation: CASSPRLRDRAYEQYF.

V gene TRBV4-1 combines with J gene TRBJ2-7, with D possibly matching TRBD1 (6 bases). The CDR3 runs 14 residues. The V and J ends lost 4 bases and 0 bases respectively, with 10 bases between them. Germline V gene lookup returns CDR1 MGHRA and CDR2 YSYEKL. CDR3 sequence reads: CASSRDTDSYEQYF. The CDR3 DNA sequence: TGCGCCAGCAGCCGGGACACCGACTCCTACGAGCAGTACTTC.

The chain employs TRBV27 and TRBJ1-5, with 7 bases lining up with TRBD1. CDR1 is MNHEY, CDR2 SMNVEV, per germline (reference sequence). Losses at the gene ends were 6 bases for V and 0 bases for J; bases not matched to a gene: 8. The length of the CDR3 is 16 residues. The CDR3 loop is CASRPTGNPSNQPQHF. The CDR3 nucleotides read TGTGCCAGCAGGCCGACAGGGAACCCTAGCAATCAGCCCCAGCATTTT.

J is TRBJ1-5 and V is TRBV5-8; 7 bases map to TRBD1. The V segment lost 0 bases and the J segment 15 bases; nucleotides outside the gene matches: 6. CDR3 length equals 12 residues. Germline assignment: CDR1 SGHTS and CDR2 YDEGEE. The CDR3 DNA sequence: TGTGCCAGCAGCTTGGAAGGGGGCTCCCGGCATTTT. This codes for CASSLEGGSRHF. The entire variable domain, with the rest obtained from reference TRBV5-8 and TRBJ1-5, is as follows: EAGVTQSPTHLIKTRGQQATLRCSPISGHTSVYWYQQALGLGLQFLLWYDEGEERNRGNFPPRFSGRQFPNYSSELNVNALELEDSALYLCASSLEGGSRHFGDGTRLSIL.

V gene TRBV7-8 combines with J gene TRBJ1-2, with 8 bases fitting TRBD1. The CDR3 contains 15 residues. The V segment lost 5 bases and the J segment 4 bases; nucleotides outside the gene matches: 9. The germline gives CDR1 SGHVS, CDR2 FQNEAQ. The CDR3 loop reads CASSVEDRVPYGYTF. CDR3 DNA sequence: TGTGCCAGCAGCGTAGAGGACAGGGTCCCCTATGGCTACACCTTC.

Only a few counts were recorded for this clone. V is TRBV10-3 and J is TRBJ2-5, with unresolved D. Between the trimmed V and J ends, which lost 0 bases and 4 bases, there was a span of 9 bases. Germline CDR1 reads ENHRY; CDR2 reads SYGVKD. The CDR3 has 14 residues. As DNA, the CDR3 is TGTGCCATCAGTGAGTCAGAGTGGAGAGAGACCCAGTACTTC. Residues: CAISESEWRETQYF.

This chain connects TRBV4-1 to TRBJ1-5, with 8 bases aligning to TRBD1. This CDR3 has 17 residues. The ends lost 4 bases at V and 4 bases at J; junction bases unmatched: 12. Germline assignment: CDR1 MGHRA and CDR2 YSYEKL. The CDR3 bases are TGCGCCAGCAGCCGGACGACAGGGGCCCCTTCTAATCAGCCCCAGCATTTT. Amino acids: CASSRTTGAPSNQPQHF.

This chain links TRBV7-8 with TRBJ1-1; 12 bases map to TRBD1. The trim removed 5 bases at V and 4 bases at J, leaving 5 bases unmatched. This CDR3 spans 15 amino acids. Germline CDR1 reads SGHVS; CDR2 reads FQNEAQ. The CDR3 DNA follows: TGTGCCAGCAGCACCCGGGACAGGGGGCTCACTGAAGCTTTCTTT. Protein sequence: CASSTRDRGLTEAFF.

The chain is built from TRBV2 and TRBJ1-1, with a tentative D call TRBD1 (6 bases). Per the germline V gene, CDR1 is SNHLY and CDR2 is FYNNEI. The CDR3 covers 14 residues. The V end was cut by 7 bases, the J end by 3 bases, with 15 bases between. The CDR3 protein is CASILQGADTEAFF. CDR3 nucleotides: TGTGCCAGCATCCTACAGGGTGCGGACACTGAAGCTTTCTTT.

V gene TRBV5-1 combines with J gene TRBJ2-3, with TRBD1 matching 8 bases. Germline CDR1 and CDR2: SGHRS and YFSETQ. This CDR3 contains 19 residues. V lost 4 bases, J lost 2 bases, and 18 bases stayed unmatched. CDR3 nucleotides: TGCGCCAGCAGCCGCAACCTCTCTCCAGGGGGCCTTTACACAGATACGCAGTATTTT. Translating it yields CASSRNLSPGGLYTDTQYF. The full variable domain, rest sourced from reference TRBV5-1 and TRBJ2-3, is KAGVTQTPRYLIKTRGQQVTLSCSPISGHRSVSWYQQTPGQGLQFLFEYFSETQRNKGNFPGRFSGRQFSNSRSEMNVSTLELGDSALYLCASSRNLSPGGLYTDTQYFGPGTRLTVL.

CDR3 protein: CASSLREGSGDNTEAFF. DNA for the CDR3: TGCGCCAGCAGCTTGAGGGAGGGTTCAGGCGACAACACTGAAGCTTTCTTT. The chain joins TRBV5-1 to TRBJ1-1; D is unresolved. The CDR3 length is 17 residues. Trimming took off 1 base at V and 2 bases at J, with 18 bases between the two ends. Germline V lookup: CDR1 SGHRS, CDR2 YFSETQ.

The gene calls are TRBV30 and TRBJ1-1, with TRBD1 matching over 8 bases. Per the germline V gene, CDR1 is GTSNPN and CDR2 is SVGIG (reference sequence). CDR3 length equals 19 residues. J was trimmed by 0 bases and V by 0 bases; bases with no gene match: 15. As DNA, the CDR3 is TGTGCCTGGAGTGTATACAGTTTCAGGGGGCGAGGCGTGAACACTGAAGCTTTCTTT. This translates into CAWSVYSFRGRGVNTEAFF.

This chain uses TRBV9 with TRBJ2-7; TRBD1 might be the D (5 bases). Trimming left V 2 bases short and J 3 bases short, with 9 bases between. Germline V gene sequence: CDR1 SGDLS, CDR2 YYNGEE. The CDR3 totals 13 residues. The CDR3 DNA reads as TGTGCCAGCAGCGTCCGGCAGGGCTACGAGCAGTACTTC. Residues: CASSVRQGYEQYF.

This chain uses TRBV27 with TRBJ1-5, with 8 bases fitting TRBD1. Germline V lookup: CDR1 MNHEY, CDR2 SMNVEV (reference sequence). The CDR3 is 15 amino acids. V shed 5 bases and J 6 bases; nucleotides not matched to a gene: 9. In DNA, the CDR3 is TGTGCCAGCAGTCGCTCAGGGGGCAAGGGTCAGCCCCAGCATTTT. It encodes CASSRSGGKGQPQHF.